This T cell receptor (beta chain) was retrieved from a study of T cell responses to AZD1222 COVID-19 vaccine listed by TCRdb under 2021. A note on the overall study: AZD1222 recipients given second doses at about 4 weeks or at about 12 weeks were pooled, since spike-specific TCR depth and breadth were not found to differ between the two schedules. A total of approximately 250 trial participants underwent TCR sequencing, of whom nearly 210 had received two doses of AZD1222 and 26 had received two doses of the MenACWY control vaccine. Trial participants were enrolled by age into subgroups of 18-55, 56-69 and 70-plus years, and around 150, 29 and 61 TCR-sequenced participants, respectively, were included in these subgroups. Study-level results and caveats: The whole spike protein was spanned by vaccine-associated CD4 TCRs, and dominant responses were seen in regions 160-218 and 743-854. After two AZD1222 doses, both the breadth and the depth of spike-specific TCRs were significantly higher than at day 0 and than in MenACWY recipients. Participants were mostly white British and included more females than males, and it was suggested by the authors that clonal diversity may have been underestimated. Epitopes outside the regions mutated in the B.1.351 and B.1.1.7 variants were reportedly recognized by nearly half of the unique spike-specific TCRs. Because no day 14 peak-response samples were available, the repertoires could be characterized only after the peak T cell response. Conclusions about previously exposed vaccinees are limited, since just a handful of AZD1222 recipients were seropositive for SARS-CoV-2 at baseline. The 56-69-year group was small, and its depth increase did not reach significance, likely because of low power.

Notes on this clone: Its antigen is not yet known. Qualities for individual bases were not recorded, and no much larger clone is one base off.

V lost 7 bases and J lost 4 bases, and the count of bases not matched to a germline gene is 6. The germline V gene specifies MNHEY as CDR1 and SVGAGI as CDR2. The CDR3 numbers 14 residues from cysteine through phenylalanine. Solely the CDR3 DNA is kept, with 42 bases framed from the first base. The CDR3 regions of human TCRbeta chains were subjected to immunosequencing. Under the source paper's analysis protocol: Repertoire TCRs were checked for matches against a reference library of SARS-CoV-2-specific TCRs that had been generated using the MIRA antigen-specificity platform. Breadth meant the fraction of unique TCRs that were SARS-CoV-2-associated, whereas depth meant the fraction of total T cells that were SARS-CoV-2-associated. Each spike-specific TCR was assigned to its reactive spike region and to a CD4 or CD8 class using the MIRA data. Log10-transformed breadth and depth values were compared by one-way ANOVA with Sidak's multiple comparisons tests. Entries here come from immuneACCESS through TCRdb and include only in-frame sequences with V and J called. Some clones fail to appear in such tables; in the studies checked, an unresolved V gene covers under half of the shortfall, and the cause of the remainder is unknown. D and trimming were read from the DNA, whereas the V and J calls and clone size are those reported in that table. The sample contains under 150,000 clones, more than 85% of them found a single time. The ten largest account for 2.8% of the sample.

In the paper's terms, the time point label means: baseline before first vaccination. Samples from vaccinated people were obtained from the UK trials COV001 and COV002, which included a single-blind randomized controlled phase 2/3 trial of AZD1222 (ChAdOx1 nCoV-19) in healthy adults. For TCRbeta chain sequencing, PBMC samples were collected from trial participants at day 0 and at day 28 after the second dose. The sequence derives from an adult in good health. The V and J segments used are TRBV6-5 and TRBJ2-5, with 10 bases in between that match TRBD1. This specimen was peripheral blood, taken on day 0 of AZD1222 vaccination. The CDR3 reads as follows: CASTSDRGTETQYF. The DNA sequence reads TGTGCCAGCACCTCGGACAGGGGGACAGAGACCCAGTACTTC.